The rows below give T cell receptor beta chains drawn from one sample of a study of cytotoxic CD8 clonotypes in ibrutinib-treated CLL. Here immunoSEQ multiplex PCR was the method, and the copy in TCRdb shows in-frame clones only, minus some. The data show hundreds of thousands of clones, approximately 70% seen once. The specimen comprised PBMCs, sampled after 12 months of ibrutinib treatment. All receptors come from a human donor with chronic lymphocytic leukemia. Both conserved end residues are part of each CDR3. D genes are given only for firm matches. Clone size appears in some rows only: once, few, many, or a class for an expanded clone.

v_gene	d_gene	abundance	j_gene	CDR3aa	CDR3nt
TRBV11-2	NA	few	TRBJ1-1	CASSLVEGTEAFF	TGTGCCAGCAGCTTAGTCGAAGGAACTGAAGCTTTCTTT
TRBV4-1	TRBD1	NA	TRBJ2-1	CASSQGDRGNEQFF	TGCGCCAGCAGCCAGGGGGACAGGGGAAATGAGCAGTTCTTC
TRBV19	NA	few	TRBJ2-3	CASSIGAGSSTDTQYF	TGTGCCAGTAGTATCGGAGCGGGCTCTAGCACAGATACGCAGTATTTT
TRBV29-1	NA	NA	TRBJ1-3	CSVEVLTGSIYF	TGCAGCGTTGAAGTTTTAACAGGTTCCATATATTTT
TRBV29-1	NA	once	TRBJ2-3	CSARAGTDTQYF	TGCAGCGCTAGGGCGGGGACAGATACGCAGTATTTT
TRBV5-6	NA	NA	TRBJ2-7	CASSLVRDYRVGQYF	TGTGCCAGCAGCTTAGTCCGGGATTACAGGGTCGGGCAGTACTTC
TRBV25-1	TRBD1	once	TRBJ2-3	CASSRQGAGDTQYF	TGTGCCAGCAGCCGACAGGGGGCGGGAGATACGCAGTATTTT
TRBV20-1	NA	NA	TRBJ1-2	CSARGPYGYTF	TGCAGTGCGCGGGGACCCTATGGCTACACCTTC
TRBV6-6	NA	NA	TRBJ2-1	CASSYSARGNEQFF	TGTGCCAGCAGTTACTCGGCCAGGGGCAATGAGCAGTTCTTC
TRBV4-1	TRBD1	many	TRBJ1-2	CASRRTGDYGYTF	TGCGCCAGCAGAAGGACAGGGGACTATGGCTACACCTTC